This is a list of T cell receptor beta chains from one sample in a study of beta chain features in type 1 diabetes. Here immunoSEQ multiplex PCR was the method, and the copy in TCRdb shows in-frame clones only, minus some. The data contain approximately 170,000 clones, roughly 8% of them singletons. The sample was central memory CD4+ T cells from blood. The source is a young man with type 1 diabetes. Both conserved end residues are part of each CDR3. Each record gives: V gene, J gene, D gene, clone size, CDR3 protein, CDR3 DNA. D genes are given only for firm matches. The size of a clone is reported for some rows only, either as once, few or many, or as a class for expanded clones.

V gene: TRBV28; J gene: TRBJ2-4; D gene: TRBD2; clone size: few; CDR3 protein: CASSLAGGLPQYF; CDR3 DNA: TGTGCCAGCAGTTTGGCGGGAGGGCTCCCTCAGTACTTC
V gene: TRBV14; J gene: TRBJ1-6; D gene: -; clone size: -; CDR3 protein: CASSQANSPLHF; CDR3 DNA: TGTGCCAGCAGCCAAGCGAATTCACCCCTCCACTTT
V gene: TRBV5-6; J gene: TRBJ2-7; D gene: TRBD1; clone size: few; CDR3 protein: CASSGRDRVHEQYF; CDR3 DNA: TGTGCCAGCAGCGGCCGGGACAGGGTACACGAGCAGTACTTC
V gene: TRBV28; J gene: TRBJ1-2; D gene: -; clone size: -; CDR3 protein: CASSPPDYRVGGYTF; CDR3 DNA: TGTGCCAGCAGTCCCCCCGACTACAGGGTCGGGGGCTACACCTTC
V gene: TRBV27; J gene: TRBJ2-7; D gene: -; clone size: few; CDR3 protein: CASSYVDSLEQYF; CDR3 DNA: TGTGCCAGCAGCTACGTGGACAGCCTCGAGCAGTACTTC
V gene: TRBV6-6; J gene: TRBJ2-1; D gene: TRBD2; clone size: few; CDR3 protein: CASSTTSGRGEQFF; CDR3 DNA: TGTGCCAGCAGTACCACTAGCGGGAGGGGTGAGCAGTTCTTC
V gene: TRBV30; J gene: TRBJ1-2; D gene: TRBD1; clone size: few; CDR3 protein: CAWSRDSDYGYTF; CDR3 DNA: TGTGCCTGGAGTAGGGACAGCGACTATGGCTACACCTTC
V gene: TRBV19; J gene: TRBJ2-1; D gene: -; clone size: few; CDR3 protein: CASSRGDTYNEQFF; CDR3 DNA: TGTGCCAGTAGTAGGGGGGATACCTACAATGAGCAGTTCTTC
V gene: TRBV4-2; J gene: TRBJ1-2; D gene: -; clone size: -; CDR3 protein: CASSQDDRGLGGYGYTF; CDR3 DNA: TGTGCCAGCAGCCAAGATGATAGGGGACTTGGTGGTTATGGCTACACCTTC
V gene: TRBV18; J gene: TRBJ2-5; D gene: -; clone size: -; CDR3 protein: CASSPPGQETQYF; CDR3 DNA: TGTGCCAGCTCACCACCCGGTCAAGAGACCCAGTACTTC
V gene: TRBV5-1; J gene: TRBJ2-7; D gene: TRBD1; clone size: few; CDR3 protein: CASSRTGTSSYEQYF; CDR3 DNA: TGCGCCAGCAGCCGGACAGGGACGAGCTCCTACGAGCAGTACTTC
V gene: TRBV7-9; J gene: TRBJ1-6; D gene: TRBD1; clone size: few; CDR3 protein: CASSSQGALSAPLHF; CDR3 DNA: TGTGCCAGCAGCTCTCAGGGGGCGTTATCAGCACCCCTCCACTTT
V gene: TRBV18; J gene: TRBJ1-2; D gene: -; clone size: few; CDR3 protein: CASSPDKVRGYTF; CDR3 DNA: TGTGCCAGCTCACCAGACAAGGTGAGAGGCTACACCTTC
V gene: TRBV28; J gene: TRBJ2-7; D gene: TRBD1; clone size: -; CDR3 protein: CASTSLSRDRGAKQYF; CDR3 DNA: TGTGCCAGCACCTCTCTCAGCCGGGACAGGGGAGCAAAGCAGTACTTC
V gene: TRBV5-4; J gene: TRBJ2-6; D gene: -; clone size: -; CDR3 protein: CAGGARISGANVLTF; CDR3 DNA: TGTGCCGGGGGGGCAAGGATCTCTGGGGCCAACGTCCTGACTTTC
V gene: TRBV2; J gene: TRBJ2-7; D gene: TRBD1; clone size: few; CDR3 protein: CASNAGTGDHEQYF; CDR3 DNA: TGTGCCAGCAATGCCGGGACAGGGGACCACGAGCAGTACTTC
V gene: TRBV6-5; J gene: TRBJ1-5; D gene: -; clone size: -; CDR3 protein: CASSYTGPNQPQHF; CDR3 DNA: TGTGCCAGCAGTTACACAGGGCCCAATCAGCCCCAGCATTTT
V gene: TRBV5-6; J gene: TRBJ1-3; D gene: TRBD1; clone size: -; CDR3 protein: CASSWTWTGGNTIYF; CDR3 DNA: TGTGCCAGCAGCTGGACATGGACAGGCGGAAACACCATATATTTT
V gene: TRBV18; J gene: TRBJ2-7; D gene: TRBD2; clone size: -; CDR3 protein: CASSAGTGRGGAYEQYF; CDR3 DNA: TGTGCCAGCTCCGCAGGGACGGGACGCGGGGGTGCCTACGAGCAGTACTTC
V gene: TRBV18; J gene: TRBJ2-5; D gene: -; clone size: few; CDR3 protein: CASSLRGQETQYF; CDR3 DNA: TGTGCCAGCTCACTTCGGGGCCAAGAGACCCAGTACTTC
V gene: TRBV11-2; J gene: TRBJ2-1; D gene: TRBD2; clone size: -; CDR3 protein: CASSSQGLAGAGEQFF; CDR3 DNA: TGTGCCAGCAGCTCGCAGGGACTAGCGGGAGCAGGTGAGCAGTTCTTC
V gene: TRBV7-2; J gene: TRBJ2-1; D gene: -; clone size: -; CDR3 protein: CASSTQGGNEQFF; CDR3 DNA: TGTGCCAGCAGCACACAGGGAGGGAATGAGCAGTTCTTC
V gene: TRBV6-5; J gene: TRBJ2-6; D gene: -; clone size: few; CDR3 protein: CASSYSTGAGANVLTF; CDR3 DNA: TGTGCCAGCAGTTACTCGACGGGAGCTGGGGCCAACGTCCTGACTTTC
V gene: TRBV7-6; J gene: TRBJ2-5; D gene: -; clone size: -; CDR3 protein: CASSPLALSQYF; CDR3 DNA: TGTGCCAGCAGCCCTTTAGCTTTGTCCCAGTACTTC
V gene: TRBV7-2; J gene: TRBJ2-7; D gene: TRBD1; clone size: -; CDR3 protein: CASSRKGQGALYEQYF; CDR3 DNA: TGTGCCAGCAGCCGAAAAGGACAGGGGGCCCTCTACGAGCAGTACTTC
V gene: TRBV28; J gene: TRBJ2-4; D gene: TRBD1; clone size: many; CDR3 protein: CASSFTGAVKNIQYF; CDR3 DNA: TGTGCCAGCAGTTTTACAGGGGCGGTCAAAAACATTCAGTACTTC
V gene: TRBV28; J gene: TRBJ2-2; D gene: -; clone size: -; CDR3 protein: CASRGSRGNTGELFF; CDR3 DNA: TGTGCCAGCAGGGGAAGTAGGGGAAACACCGGGGAGCTGTTTTTT
V gene: TRBV5-6; J gene: TRBJ2-5; D gene: -; clone size: -; CDR3 protein: CASSPTQRGETQYF; CDR3 DNA: TGTGCCAGCAGCCCGACCCAAAGGGGAGAGACCCAGTACTTC
V gene: TRBV5-4; J gene: TRBJ2-2; D gene: -; clone size: few; CDR3 protein: CASSLNRDAGELFF; CDR3 DNA: TGTGCCAGCAGCTTGAACAGGGACGCCGGGGAGCTGTTTTTT
V gene: TRBV10-3; J gene: TRBJ2-4; D gene: TRBD2; clone size: few; CDR3 protein: CAISDRTAGGNIQYF; CDR3 DNA: TGTGCCATCAGTGACCGAACTGCGGGGGGGAACATTCAGTACTTC
V gene: TRBV7-2; J gene: TRBJ2-5; D gene: -; clone size: -; CDR3 protein: CASSSQGYQETQYF; CDR3 DNA: TGTGCCAGCAGTTCACAGGGATACCAAGAGACCCAGTACTTC
V gene: TRBV19; J gene: TRBJ2-5; D gene: TRBD1; clone size: -; CDR3 protein: CASTQGAGETQYF; CDR3 DNA: TGTGCCAGTACCCAGGGGGCGGGGGAGACCCAGTACTTC
V gene: TRBV28; J gene: TRBJ2-4; D gene: -; clone size: -; CDR3 protein: CASSPRGGLDIQYF; CDR3 DNA: TGTGCCAGCAGTCCTCGGGGAGGCTTGGACATTCAGTACTTC
V gene: TRBV29-1; J gene: TRBJ2-5; D gene: -; clone size: -; CDR3 protein: CSVRVGQETQYF; CDR3 DNA: TGCAGCGTCCGGGTAGGACAAGAGACCCAGTACTTC
V gene: TRBV28; J gene: TRBJ1-2; D gene: -; clone size: -; CDR3 protein: CASSPRGLGYTF; CDR3 DNA: TGTGCCAGCAGCCCGCGGGGGCTCGGCTACACCTTC
V gene: TRBV5-4; J gene: TRBJ1-6; D gene: -; clone size: few; CDR3 protein: CASSLSLTNSPLHF; CDR3 DNA: TGTGCCAGCAGCTTAAGTCTCACAAATTCACCCCTCCACTTT
V gene: TRBV28; J gene: TRBJ1-5; D gene: TRBD1; clone size: -; CDR3 protein: CASSWGQGHYSNQPQHF; CDR3 DNA: TGTGCCAGCAGTTGGGGACAGGGGCATTATAGCAATCAGCCCCAGCATTTT
V gene: TRBV4-2; J gene: TRBJ2-5; D gene: TRBD2; clone size: many; CDR3 protein: CASSPGTSGGALETQYF; CDR3 DNA: TGTGCCAGCAGCCCCGGGACTAGCGGGGGGGCCCTGGAGACCCAGTACTTC
V gene: TRBV20-1; J gene: TRBJ2-7; D gene: -; clone size: few; CDR3 protein: CSASALSEQYF; CDR3 DNA: TGCAGTGCTAGCGCGTTGTCCGAGCAGTACTTC
V gene: TRBV19; J gene: TRBJ1-4; D gene: -; clone size: -; CDR3 protein: CASSLDSDNEKLFF; CDR3 DNA: TGTGCCAGTAGTCTGGACAGTGACAATGAAAAACTGTTTTTT
V gene: TRBV19; J gene: TRBJ2-1; D gene: -; clone size: -; CDR3 protein: CASRGRGSAYNEQFF; CDR3 DNA: TGTGCCAGTAGGGGTCGGGGGAGTGCGTACAATGAGCAGTTCTTC
V gene: TRBV30; J gene: TRBJ2-2; D gene: -; clone size: many; CDR3 protein: CAWSGLQVGELFF; CDR3 DNA: TGTGCCTGGAGTGGGCTGCAGGTCGGGGAGCTGTTTTTT
V gene: TRBV6-1; J gene: TRBJ1-2; D gene: TRBD1; clone size: few; CDR3 protein: CASSGRQGAGSNYGYTF; CDR3 DNA: TGTGCCAGCAGTGGGCGACAGGGTGCGGGGTCTAACTATGGCTACACCTTC
V gene: TRBV28; J gene: TRBJ1-1; D gene: -; clone size: -; CDR3 protein: CASSLFSRGSGNTEAFF; CDR3 DNA: TGTGCCAGCAGTTTATTTTCCCGGGGTTCTGGAAACACTGAAGCTTTCTTT
V gene: TRBV7-9; J gene: TRBJ1-2; D gene: -; clone size: few; CDR3 protein: CASSPPDGQYYGYTF; CDR3 DNA: TGTGCCAGCAGCCCCCCGGACGGACAGTACTATGGCTACACCTTC
V gene: TRBV7-2; J gene: TRBJ2-1; D gene: TRBD2; clone size: -; CDR3 protein: CASSLVATSGRNEQFF; CDR3 DNA: TGTGCCAGCAGCTTAGTCGCGACTAGCGGGAGGAATGAGCAGTTCTTC
V gene: TRBV2; J gene: TRBJ1-1; D gene: -; clone size: few; CDR3 protein: CASEGEGTEAFF; CDR3 DNA: TGTGCCAGCGAAGGGGAGGGAACTGAAGCTTTCTTT
V gene: TRBV2; J gene: TRBJ2-7; D gene: TRBD2; clone size: -; CDR3 protein: CASRREAEQYF; CDR3 DNA: TGTGCCAGCAGACGGGAGGCCGAGCAGTACTTC
V gene: TRBV2; J gene: TRBJ2-5; D gene: TRBD2; clone size: few; CDR3 protein: CASSGTSGRPTQYF; CDR3 DNA: TGTGCCAGCAGCGGGACTAGCGGGAGGCCGACCCAGTACTTC